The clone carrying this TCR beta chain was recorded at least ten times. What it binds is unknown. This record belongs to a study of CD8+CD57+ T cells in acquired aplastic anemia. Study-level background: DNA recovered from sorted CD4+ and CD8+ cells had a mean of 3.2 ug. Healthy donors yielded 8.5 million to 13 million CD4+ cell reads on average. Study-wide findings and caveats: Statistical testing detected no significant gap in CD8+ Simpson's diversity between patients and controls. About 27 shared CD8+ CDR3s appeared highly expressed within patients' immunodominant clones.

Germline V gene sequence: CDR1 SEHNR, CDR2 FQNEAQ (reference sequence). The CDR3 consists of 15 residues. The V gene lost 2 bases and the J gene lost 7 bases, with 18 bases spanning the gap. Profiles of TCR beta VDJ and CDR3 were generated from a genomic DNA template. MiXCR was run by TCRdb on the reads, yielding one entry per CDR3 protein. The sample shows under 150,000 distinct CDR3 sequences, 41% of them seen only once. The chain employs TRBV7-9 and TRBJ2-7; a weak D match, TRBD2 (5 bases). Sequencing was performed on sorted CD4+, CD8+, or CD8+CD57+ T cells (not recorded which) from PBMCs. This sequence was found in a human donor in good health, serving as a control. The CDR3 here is CASSLFSGHNGEQYF. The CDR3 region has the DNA TGTGCCAGCAGCTTATTCAGCGGCCACAATGGAGAGCAGTACTTC.